A single sample gave rise to the 2 T cell receptor beta chains below, sequenced in a study of CD8+ T cells in alopecia areata. RNA extraction was followed by reverse transcription into cDNA, which acted as the sequencing template. This table comes from immunoSEQ multiplex PCR, and its TCRdb copy is limited to in-frame clones, with some not included. Among some 100,000 clones listed, roughly two fifths were seen once. What was sequenced was CD4+ T cells sorted from blood. The receptors stem from a human donor with alopecia areata.

This clone was seen a handful of times. The chain joins TRBV7-6 to TRBJ2-7, with D perhaps TRBD2 (5 bases). Germline V lookup: CDR1 SGHVS, CDR2 FNYEAQ. This CDR3 is 15 amino acids long. Trimming cost V 2 bases and J 2 bases, with 13 bases left between them. The CDR3 region is CASSLKAEGAYEQYF. CDR3 nucleotide sequence: TGTGCCAGCAGCTTAAAAGCCGAGGGCGCCTACGAGCAGTACTTC.

In nucleotides, the CDR3 is TGTGCCACCTCGGGAGGGCCGGGCAATGAGCAGTTCTTC. This gives the protein CATSGGPGNEQFF. The V and J genes are TRBV7-2 and TRBJ2-1; 8 nucleotides agree with TRBD2. Germline V gives CDR1 SGHTA, CDR2 FQGNSA. The CDR3 spans 13 residues. The junction had 8 bases not matched to a gene; V was cut back by 10 bases and J by 6 bases.